This T cell receptor (beta chain) was recovered during a study of blood T cell repertoires in COVID-19. The CDR3 runs 14 residues. Looked up from germline, CDR1 is SNHLY and CDR2 is FYNNEI. V lost 7 bases and J lost 8, with 20 bases in between. Generated by immunoSEQ multiplex PCR, the TCRdb table keeps only in-frame clones and is missing some. The table shows fewer than 90,000 clones, with approximately 86% occurring only once. Specimen: peripheral blood. This receptor was obtained from a man between 65 and 85 years old with active COVID-19. The chain joins TRBV2 to TRBJ1-2; D uncertain. CDR3 region: CASTPVRELGGYTF. The DNA for the CDR3 is TGTGCCAGCACTCCCGTGAGGGAATTGGGCGGCTACACCTTC.